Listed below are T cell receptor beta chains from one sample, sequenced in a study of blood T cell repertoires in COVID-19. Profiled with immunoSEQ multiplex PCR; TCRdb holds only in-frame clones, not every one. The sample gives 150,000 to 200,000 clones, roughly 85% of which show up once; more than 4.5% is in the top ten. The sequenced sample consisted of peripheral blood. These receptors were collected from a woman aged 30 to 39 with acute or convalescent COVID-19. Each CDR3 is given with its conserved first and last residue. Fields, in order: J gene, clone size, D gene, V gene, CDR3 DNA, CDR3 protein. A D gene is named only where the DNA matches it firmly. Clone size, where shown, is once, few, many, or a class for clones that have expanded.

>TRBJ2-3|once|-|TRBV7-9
TGTGCCAGCAAACCAAGCGGGGATACGCAGTATTTT
CASKPSGDTQYF
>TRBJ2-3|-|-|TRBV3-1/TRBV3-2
TGTGCCAGCAGCCAACCGGGACTTAACACAGATACGCAGTATTTT
CASSQPGLNTDTQYF
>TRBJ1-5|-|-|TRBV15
TGTGCCACCAGCAGAGATCTCGGTTCGGCAGGGGCGCAGGGCAATCAGCCCCAGCATTTT
CATSRDLGSAGAQGNQPQHF
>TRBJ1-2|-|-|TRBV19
TGTGCCAGTAGTATAGACAGGGTAGATGGCTACACCTTC
CASSIDRVDGYTF
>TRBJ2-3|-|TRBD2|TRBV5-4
TGTGCCAGCAGGGCCCGGGAGGGCCGAACAGATACGCAGTATTTT
CASRAREGRTDTQYF
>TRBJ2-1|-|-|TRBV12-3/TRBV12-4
TGTGCCAGCAGTTTGCGGGGACTCAATGAGCAGTTCTTC
CASSLRGLNEQFF
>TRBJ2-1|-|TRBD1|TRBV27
TGTGCCAGCAGCTTTTCAGGGGGCTCTTTTATAAGCTCCTACAATGAGCAGTTCTTC
CASSFSGGSFISSYNEQFF
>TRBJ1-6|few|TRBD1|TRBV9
TGTGCCAGCAGCGTAGCGGGACAGGGTAATTCACCCCTCCACTTT
CASSVAGQGNSPLHF
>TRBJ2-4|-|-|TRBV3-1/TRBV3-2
TGTGCCAGCAGCCAAGTGACTGGGAGCATTCAGTACTTC
CASSQVTGSIQYF
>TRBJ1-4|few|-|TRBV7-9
TGTGCCAGCAGCCGAAGAAGACAGGCCACCTCTGAAAAACTGTTTTTT
CASSRRRQATSEKLFF
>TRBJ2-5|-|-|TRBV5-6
TGTGCCAGCAGCTTCAGGGGACACACCTCTCAAGAGACCCAGTACTTC
CASSFRGHTSQETQYF
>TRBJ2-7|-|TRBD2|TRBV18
TGTGCCAGCTCCCCGACTAGCGGGAGAGGTGCCGAGCAGTACTTC
CASSPTSGRGAEQYF
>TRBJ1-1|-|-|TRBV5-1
TGCGCCAGCACCTGGGGGGACGGGGCAGAAATGAACACTGAAGCTTTCTTT
CASTWGDGAEMNTEAFF
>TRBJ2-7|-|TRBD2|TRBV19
TGTGCCAGTAGTATTCTGGGGACTAGCGGGATCGGCTCCTACGAGCAGTACTTC
CASSILGTSGIGSYEQYF
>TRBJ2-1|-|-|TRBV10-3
TGTGCCACACGCTTAGATGAGAAAAATGAGCAGTTCTTC
CATRLDEKNEQFF
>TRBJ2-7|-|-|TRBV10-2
TGCGCCAGCAGTACAGGGTCCCCAACGCTTTACGAGCAGTACTTC
CASSTGSPTLYEQYF
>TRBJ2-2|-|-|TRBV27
TGTGCCAGCAGTTCTCTCCTCAGTCTGAAGTCCGGGGAGCTGTTTTTT
CASSSLLSLKSGELFF
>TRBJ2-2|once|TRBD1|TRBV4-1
TGCGCCAGCAGCCAAGGGACAGGGGCGAACACCGGGGAGCTGTTTTTT
CASSQGTGANTGELFF
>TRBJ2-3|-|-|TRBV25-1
TGTGCCAGCAGTGTCCGGGGAGGAGATACGCAGTATTTT
CASSVRGGDTQYF
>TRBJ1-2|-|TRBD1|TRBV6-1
TGTGCCAGCAGTGAGCCCCGGGACAGGGGTCTACGGCGGGGCTACACCTTC
CASSEPRDRGLRRGYTF
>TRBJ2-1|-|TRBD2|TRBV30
TGTGCCTGGTCACACGGGGCTAGCGGATACAATGAGCAGTTCTTC
CAWSHGASGYNEQFF
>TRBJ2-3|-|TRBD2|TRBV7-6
TGTGCCAGCAGCCCACGCCAGGGACTAGCGGGCTCCACAGATACGCAGTATTTT
CASSPRQGLAGSTDTQYF
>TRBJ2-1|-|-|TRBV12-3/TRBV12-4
TGTGCCAGCAGTCCGAGCAATGAGCAGTTCTTC
CASSPSNEQFF
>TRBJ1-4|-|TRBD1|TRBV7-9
TGTGCCAGCAGCCGTGGGGGACAGGGGGCGAGTGAAAAACTGTTTTTT
CASSRGGQGASEKLFF
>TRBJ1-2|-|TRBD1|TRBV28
TGTGCCACCACGACAGGGACCATTAGGGGCTACACCTTC
CATTTGTIRGYTF
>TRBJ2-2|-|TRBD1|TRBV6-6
TGTGCCAGCAGTCAAAGACAGGGGGAGAAAGGAACCGGGGAGCTGTTTTTT
CASSQRQGEKGTGELFF
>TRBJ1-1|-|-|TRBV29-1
TGCAGCGTTGAGTTCTTCGGGAACACTGAAGCTTTCTTT
CSVEFFGNTEAFF
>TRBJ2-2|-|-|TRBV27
TGTGCCAGCAGCCGTGGGGCCAGGGGGGTCACCGGGGAGCTGTTTTTT
CASSRGARGVTGELFF
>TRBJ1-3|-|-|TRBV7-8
TGTGCCAGCGGGTTAAGACGGGGGAGCTCTGGAAACACCATATATTTT
CASGLRRGSSGNTIYF
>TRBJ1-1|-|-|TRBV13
TGTGCCAGCAGCTTAGACCCGAACCGGGGTAACACTGAAGCTTTCTTT
CASSLDPNRGNTEAFF
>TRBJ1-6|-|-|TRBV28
TGTGCCAGCAGGGCAGGGAACCTCCCCCTCCACTTT
CASRAGNLPLHF